What follows is one TCR beta chain and its context. Its antigen is not identified. A far larger clone is one base from this, pointing to a likely read error. Genomic DNA from unsorted samples was obtained from 70 million to 95 million PBMCs (per sample). This sample was included in a study of shared clonotypes between healthy human individuals. Regarding the study as a whole: Owing to a small donor count, the genetic and exposure-history diversity represented was limited.

Germline CDR1 and CDR2: SGHRS and YFSETQ. This CDR3 region has 14 residues. Sequencing was performed with immunoSEQ multiplex PCR; in TCRdb, only in-frame clones are kept and a portion is missing. The data contain a few hundred thousand clones, around three quarters of them seen just once; the ten biggest clones take up about 11%. This chain joins TRBV5-1 and TRBJ2-5; 8 nucleotides agree with TRBD2. Sequenced input: PBMCs. The sequence was obtained from a woman in her 40s in good health. Some clones in this sample may be carry-over from other donors' samples. The CDR3 coding sequence is TGCGCCAGCAGCTGGAGCGGGAGCCAAGAGACCCGGTACTTC. It codes for CASSWSGSQETRYF.